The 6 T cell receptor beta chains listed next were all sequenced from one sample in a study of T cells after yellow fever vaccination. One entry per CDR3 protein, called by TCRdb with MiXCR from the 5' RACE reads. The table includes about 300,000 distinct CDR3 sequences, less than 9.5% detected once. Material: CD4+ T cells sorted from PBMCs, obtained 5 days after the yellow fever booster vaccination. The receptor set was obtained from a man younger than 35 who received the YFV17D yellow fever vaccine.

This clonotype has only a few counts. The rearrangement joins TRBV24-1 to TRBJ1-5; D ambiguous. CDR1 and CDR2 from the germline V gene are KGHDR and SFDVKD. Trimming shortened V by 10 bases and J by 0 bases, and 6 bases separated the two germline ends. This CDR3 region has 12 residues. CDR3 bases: TGTGCCACTGGGGATAGCAATCAGCCCCAGCATTTT. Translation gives CATGDSNQPQHF.

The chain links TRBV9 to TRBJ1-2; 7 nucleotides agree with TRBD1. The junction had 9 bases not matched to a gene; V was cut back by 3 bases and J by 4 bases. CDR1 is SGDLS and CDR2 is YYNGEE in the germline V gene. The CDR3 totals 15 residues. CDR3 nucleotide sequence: TGTGCCAGCAGCGCCTCCTGGACAGGTGCCTATGGCTACACCTTC. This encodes CASSASWTGAYGYTF.

CDR3 residues: CSAAPGGQAFF. The CDR3 coding sequence is TGCAGTGCTGCACCAGGGGGACAAGCTTTCTTT. The gene calls are TRBV20-1 and TRBJ1-1; 7 positions match TRBD1. J gave up 9 bases and V 5 bases, and 6 bases lay outside the gene matches. Germline CDR1 and CDR2: DFQATT and SNEGSKA (reference sequence). CDR3 length: 11 residues.

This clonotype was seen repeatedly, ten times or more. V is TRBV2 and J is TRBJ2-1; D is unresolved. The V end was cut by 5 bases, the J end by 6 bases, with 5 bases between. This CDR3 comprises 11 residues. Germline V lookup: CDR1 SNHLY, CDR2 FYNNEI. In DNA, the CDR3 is TGTGCCAGCAGTTTTCCCAATGAGCAGTTCTTC. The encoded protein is CASSFPNEQFF.

CDR3 protein: CASSETSGGGNSYEQYV. CDR3 bases: TGTGCCAGCAGCGAGACTAGCGGGGGGGGAAACTCCTACGAGCAGTACGTC. V and J are TRBV6-2 or TRBV6-3 and TRBJ2-7; TRBD2 aligns across 14 bases. From germline, CDR1 is MNHEY and CDR2 SVGEGT. The CDR3 contains 17 residues. Trimming at V came to 6 bases and at J to 0 bases, leaving 7 bases not matched to a gene.

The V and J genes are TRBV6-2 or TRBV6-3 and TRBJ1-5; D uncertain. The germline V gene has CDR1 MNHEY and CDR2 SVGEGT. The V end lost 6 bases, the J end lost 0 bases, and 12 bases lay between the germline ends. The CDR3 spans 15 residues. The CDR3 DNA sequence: TGTGCCAGCAGAAAAGGACGGGTTAGCAATCAGCCCCAGCATTTT. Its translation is CASRKGRVSNQPQHF.